This T cell receptor (beta chain) was recovered during a study of T-cell reconstitution after alpha-beta-depleted transplantation in children. Study findings and constraints: As was reported, about two months after transplant, alpha-beta T cells came from several hundred expanded graft clones. The origin of high day-60 TCRbeta diversity in some patients lay in surviving recipient T cells and thymic progenitors.

This CDR3 is built from 13 residues. The V end was cut by 6 bases, the J end by 2 bases, with 10 bases between. CDR1 is DFQATT and CDR2 is SNEGSKA in the germline V gene (reference sequence). Unique molecular identifiers were incorporated during preparation of the TCRbeta library. TCRdb redid the calling of the PCR reads with MiXCR, one entry per CDR3 protein. The sample carries about 300,000 distinct CDR3 sequences, roughly a tenth recorded once. This clonotype was seen repeatedly, ten times or more. Its antigen remains unknown. The sample was PBMCs, taken before TCRalphabeta/CD19-depleted stem cell transplant. The chain uses TRBV20-1 and TRBJ2-2; D is undetermined. The source of this sequence is a boy younger than two with acute myeloid leukemia, due to receive a stem cell transplant. CDR3 residues: CSAQARNTGELFF. For the CDR3, the DNA is TGCAGTGCCCAGGCACGAAACACCGGGGAGCTGTTTTTT.